The next 20 T cell receptor beta chains were all read from a single sample in a study of T-cell memory formation after mild COVID-19. Using its own MiXCR run on the 5' RACE reads, TCRdb lists one record per CDR3 protein. The table lists around 430,000 distinct CDR3 sequences, roughly 15% of them singletons. Source material: PBMCs or a T cell subset sorted from them (not recorded which). All receptors derive from a man between 18 and 35 years old who had mild COVID-19 (a few samples of this study predate the infection). Cell type and time point are not known.

This clonotype was counted ten times or more. The chain recombines TRBV7-3 with TRBJ1-1; D is undetermined. The V gene lost 2 bases and the J gene lost 1 base, with 11 bases spanning the gap. Germline CDR1 and CDR2: SGHTA and FQGTGA. The CDR3 runs 15 residues. CDR3 DNA: TGTGCCAGCAGCTTAGGGTGGGGTCCGAACACTGAAGCTTTCTTT. This gives the protein CASSLGWGPNTEAFF.

This sequence joins TRBV7-9 and TRBJ1-5, with 8 bases aligning to TRBD1. Germline CDR1 is SEHNR and CDR2 is FQNEAQ (reference sequence). The V and J ends lost 5 bases and 8 bases, in that order; junction bases with no gene match: 8. This CDR3 contains 14 residues. CDR3: CASSKQGAWEPQHF. The CDR3 coding sequence is TGTGCCAGCAGCAAGCAGGGGGCTTGGGAGCCCCAGCATTTT.

This clonotype was detected only a few times. The gene calls are TRBV4-1 and TRBJ1-6, with D perhaps TRBD1 (5 bases). The CDR3 has 12 amino acids. V was trimmed by 4 bases and J by 16 bases, leaving 14 bases between them. The V gene's germline CDR1 is MGHRA and CDR2 YSYEKL. This CDR3 reads CASSLDGDQLHF. The CDR3 DNA reads TGCGCCAGCAGCCTCGACGGGGACCAGCTCCACTTT.

The V gene is TRBV20-1, the J gene TRBJ2-2; 11 nucleotides align to TRBD1. The CDR3 covers 15 residues. Germline V gives CDR1 DFQATT, CDR2 SNEGSKA (reference sequence). After removal of 6 bases from V and 4 bases from J, the junction contained 7 bases not matched to a gene. Here the CDR3 reads CSAPDRGRGTGELFF. CDR3 bases: TGCAGTGCCCCGGACAGGGGGCGAGGCACCGGGGAGCTGTTTTTT.

V and J are TRBV7-9 and TRBJ2-1; TRBD1 aligns across 10 bases. V lost 5 bases to trimming and J lost 5 bases; unmatched junction nucleotides: 9. Germline CDR1 is SEHNR and CDR2 is FQNEAQ (reference sequence). This CDR3 is built from 16 residues. CDR3 nucleotides: TGTGCCAGCAGCGCAACGACAGGGGGCTGGGACAATGAGCAGTTCTTC. It specifies CASSATTGGWDNEQFF.

In its sample, this clonotype was seen a few times. The chain recombines TRBV5-5 with TRBJ2-3, with D perhaps TRBD1 or TRBD2 (5 bases each). The CDR3 covers 16 residues. Germline loops: CDR1 SGHKS, CDR2 YYEKEE (reference sequence). V dropped 6 bases and J dropped 4 bases, with 21 bases sitting between them. The CDR3 DNA is TGTGCCAGCACCCCTCTAGGGACGGGGCTGGCAGATACGCAGTATTTT. It specifies CASTPLGTGLADTQYF.

Points on this clonotype: A junction end diverges from the germline sequence, so it may reflect a read error. V gene TRBV14 combines with J gene TRBJ2-1; 8 bases map to TRBD2. This CDR3 spans 15 amino acids. CDR1 is SGHDN and CDR2 is FVKESK in the germline V gene. CDR3 sequence: CASSQAGAQYNEQFF. In nucleotides, the CDR3 is TGTGCCAGCAGTCAAGCGGGGGCGCAATACAATGAGCAGTTCTTC.

This clonotype was seen a few times. V and J are TRBV20-1 and TRBJ2-1; 8 bases map to TRBD2. Germline V gives CDR1 DFQATT, CDR2 SNEGSKA (reference sequence). The CDR3 has 15 amino acids. Losses at the gene ends were 3 bases for V and 10 bases for J; bases not matched to a gene: 14. The CDR3 is CSASPGGGHQWEQFF. For the CDR3, the DNA is TGCAGTGCTAGCCCCGGGGGGGGCCATCAATGGGAGCAGTTCTTC.

The chain links TRBV29-1 to TRBJ2-2; tentative D call: TRBD1 (6 bases). Germline V gives CDR1 SQVTM, CDR2 ANQGSEA. Trimming pared 0 bases from V and 3 bases from J, leaving 14 bases between. This CDR3 has 16 amino acids. CDR3 DNA sequence: TGCAGCGTTGAAGATCTTGGCAGGGGCCACACCGGGGAGCTGTTTTTT. Its protein is CSVEDLGRGHTGELFF.

This clonotype was seen more than once but under ten times. The chain joins TRBV7-2 to TRBJ2-3, with D hard to call. Trimming removed 2 bases at V and 4 bases at J, with 10 bases between. Germline V gene data show CDR1 as SGHTA and CDR2 as FQGNSA. The CDR3 has 14 residues. Here the CDR3 DNA reads TGTGCCAGCAGCTTACGGCAGAGCGCAGATACGCAGTATTTT. Translation gives CASSLRQSADTQYF.

This clonotype has at least ten counts. The germline gene is not matched at one end of the junction; a read error may be the cause. The CDR3: CASSNTGSGELFF. CDR3 nucleotides: TGTGCTAGCAGCAATACAGGGTCCGGGGAGCTGTTTTTT. The chain is built from TRBV7-7 and TRBJ2-2, with D possibly matching TRBD1 (6 bases). CDR3 length equals 13 residues. Germline V gives CDR1 SSHAT, CDR2 FNYEAQ (reference sequence).

The table lists this clonotype with a few counts. The chain employs TRBV27 and TRBJ2-1; D gene ambiguous. The CDR3 consists of 13 residues. Trimming took 4 bases from V and 6 from J, leaving 10 bases between them. Germline V lookup: CDR1 MNHEY, CDR2 SMNVEV (reference sequence). This CDR3 reads CASSYRWANEQFF. The CDR3 nucleotides read TGTGCCAGCAGTTACCGATGGGCCAATGAGCAGTTCTTC.

This rearrangement joins TRBV4-2 to TRBJ2-2, with TRBD2 matching over 7 bases. Per germline, CDR1 LGHNA and CDR2 YNFKEQ. The V segment lost 4 bases and the J segment 7 bases; nucleotides outside the gene matches: 15. The CDR3 totals 17 residues. The CDR3 sequence: CASSPLGAGGNFGELFF. The CDR3 DNA is TGTGCCAGCAGCCCTCTAGGTGCCGGGGGGAATTTCGGGGAGCTGTTTTTT.

This clonotype has a handful of counts. In nucleotides, the CDR3 is TGCGCCAGCAGCCATCCTAGCGGGGCAGCACAGGATACGCAGTATTTT. This gives the protein CASSHPSGAAQDTQYF. The gene calls are TRBV4-1 and TRBJ2-3; 9 bases fit TRBD2. The J segment lost 6 bases and the V segment lost 3 bases, leaving 10 bases of the junction unmatched. From germline, CDR1 is MGHRA and CDR2 YSYEKL. The CDR3 length is 16 residues.

This clonotype was detected a few times. The chain combines TRBV27 with TRBJ1-4; a weak D match, TRBD1 (5 bases). Trimming removed 1 base at V and 10 bases at J, with 7 bases between. Germline V gives CDR1 MNHEY, CDR2 SMNVEV (reference sequence). The CDR3 loop spans 12 amino acids. CDR3 loop: CASSLWGGKLFF. The CDR3 DNA is TGTGCCAGCAGTTTATGGGGGGGAAAACTGTTTTTT.

This clonotype was seen ten or more times. CDR3 nucleotide sequence: TGTGCCAGCAGCCTAGGTGCTGGGGCCAACGTCCTGACTTTC. Its protein product is CASSLGAGANVLTF. V gene TRBV12-3 or TRBV12-4 combines with J gene TRBJ2-6; D is unclear. The CDR3 consists of 14 residues. V was shortened by 6 bases and J by 2 bases, with 8 bases between the two germline ends.

The V and J genes are TRBV6-6 and TRBJ1-6, with a weak D call TRBD1 (6 bases). The germline V gene has CDR1 MNHNY and CDR2 SVGAGI (reference sequence). Deletions cut 1 base from V and 10 bases from J, with 14 bases between. This CDR3 has 15 residues. The CDR3 DNA reads as TGTGCCAGCAGTTACTGGTCAGGGGTTGCGTCACCCCTCCACTTT. Protein sequence: CASSYWSGVASPLHF.

This chain links TRBV2 with TRBJ2-2, with D possibly being TRBD1 (5 bases). CDR3 size: 14 residues. CDR1 and CDR2 from the germline V gene are SNHLY and FYNNEI. The germline V and J ends were trimmed by 4 bases and 3 bases, with 9 bases remaining between them. CDR3 sequence reads: CASSAVRDTGELFF. The CDR3 DNA is TGTGCCAGCAGTGCCGTCAGGGACACCGGGGAGCTGTTTTTT.

This clonotype occurred a few times. The V and J genes are TRBV29-1 and TRBJ2-1; D call uncertain. Germline V CDR1 and CDR2: SQVTM, ANQGSEA. V lost 3 bases and J lost 12, with 12 bases in between. The CDR3 totals 11 residues. The CDR3 protein is CSVEDPRWQFF. The CDR3 nucleotides are TGCAGCGTTGAGGACCCCCGGTGGCAGTTCTTC.

This clonotype has a handful of counts. This chain joins TRBV7-2 and TRBJ2-5; the match to TRBD2 covers 7 bases. Germline loops: CDR1 SGHTA, CDR2 FQGNSA. This CDR3 is built from 16 residues. V lost 0 bases to trimming and J lost 1 base; unmatched junction nucleotides: 5. The chain's CDR3 is CASSLATSSSQETQYF. For the CDR3, the DNA is TGTGCCAGCAGCTTAGCGACTAGCTCCTCCCAAGAGACCCAGTACTTC.